One sample yielded the 32 T cell receptor beta chains listed below, sequenced in a study of technical replicates of blood from several donors. Measured with immunoSEQ multiplex PCR; TCRdb has only the in-frame clones, and not every one. The sample carries about 70,000 clones, approximately 97% recorded once. Material: T cells isolated from PBMCs. These receptors all stem from a human donor in good health.

This chain uses TRBV6-5 with TRBJ2-7, with 7 bases that match TRBD2. V lost 6 bases and J lost 3; bases outside the gene matches: 11. The CDR3 has 15 amino acids. Germline CDR1 and CDR2: MNHEY and SVGAGI. Here the CDR3 reads CASRVSGGGVYEQYF. As DNA, the CDR3 is TGTGCCAGCAGGGTCTCGGGGGGTGGGGTCTACGAGCAGTACTTC.

This chain uses TRBV7-9 with TRBJ1-3; D not certain. The germline V gene has CDR1 SEHNR and CDR2 FQNEAQ (reference sequence). The ends were cut back, 5 bases at V and 0 bases at J, with 11 bases in the middle. This CDR3 contains 15 residues. Here the CDR3 DNA reads TGTGCCAGCAGCCCACCCCGCGGCTCTGGAAACACCATATATTTT. It is translated as CASSPPRGSGNTIYF. Filled out from reference TRBV7-9 and TRBJ1-3, the complete variable domain reads DTGVSQNPRHKITKRGQNVTFRCDPISEHNRLYWYRQTLGQGPEFLTYFQNEAQLEKSRLLSDRFSAERPKGSFSTLEIQRTEQGDSAMYLCASSPPRGSGNTIYFGEGSWLTVV.

The rearrangement uses TRBV11-3 and TRBJ2-7, with 12 nucleotides matching TRBD2. Germline V gene data show CDR1 as SGHNT and CDR2 as YENEEA. V dropped 10 bases and J dropped 0; count of bases not matched to a gene: 7. The CDR3 runs 15 residues. As DNA, the CDR3 is TGTGCCACCTCAGCGACTAGCGGGGGCTCCTACGAGCAGTACTTC. Amino acid sequence: CATSATSGGSYEQYF. The whole variable domain, remainder taken from reference TRBV11-3 and TRBJ2-7, is EAGVVQSPRYKIIEKKQPVAFWCNPISGHNTLYWYLQNLGQGPELLIRYENEEAVDDSQLPKDRFSAERLKGVDSTLKIQPAELGDSAVYLCATSATSGGSYEQYFGPGTRLTVT.

The CDR3 bases are TGCGCCAGCAGCTATATCGCGGGACAGGGCGGAGAAAAACTGTTTTTT. Its protein is CASSYIAGQGGEKLFF. This chain connects TRBV5-1 to TRBJ1-4; 9 bases agree with TRBD1. This CDR3 has 16 amino acids. Looked up from germline, CDR1 is SGHRS and CDR2 is YFSETQ. The V segment lost 3 bases and the J segment 8 bases; nucleotides outside the gene matches: 11.

This chain links TRBV18 with TRBJ2-7; 8 positions agree with TRBD2. The length of the CDR3 is 16 residues. CDR1 and CDR2 from the germline V gene are KGHSH and LQKENI. V trimming: 3 bases; J trimming: 7 bases; junction bases outside the gene matches: 14. CDR3 protein: CASSPPAPAGVSEQYF. The CDR3 coding sequence is TGTGCCAGCTCACCCCCCGCCCCAGCGGGAGTGAGTGAGCAGTACTTC.

The V call is TRBV6-4, the J call TRBJ2-1, with D possibly TRBD2 on 5 matching bases. CDR3 size: 16 residues. The germline V gene encodes CDR1 MRHNA and CDR2 SNTAGT. The ends were cut back, 2 bases at V and 6 bases at J, with 17 bases in the middle. This CDR3 reads CASSDISGATPNEQFF. The CDR3 DNA reads TGTGCCAGCAGTGACATCAGCGGAGCGACCCCCAATGAGCAGTTCTTC.

The chain carries TRBV19 and TRBJ1-2; D unclear. Germline V CDR1 and CDR2: LNHDA, SQIVND (reference sequence). The CDR3 consists of 12 residues. The germline V and J ends were trimmed by 6 bases and 2 bases, with 7 bases remaining between them. The CDR3 here is CASRPGNYGYTF. CDR3 nucleotide sequence: TGTGCCAGTAGACCGGGGAACTATGGCTACACCTTC.

The chain combines TRBV5-4 with TRBJ2-7; perhaps TRBD1 as D (6 bases). The CDR3 extends over 14 amino acids. Germline V gene lookup returns CDR1 SGHNT and CDR2 YYREEE (reference sequence). V lost 4 bases and J lost 3, with 14 bases in between. The CDR3 reads CASSAGQLIYEQYF. In DNA, the CDR3 is TGTGCCAGCAGCGCTGGACAGCTCATCTACGAGCAGTACTTC. Combining the CDR3 with reference TRBV5-4 and TRBJ2-7 gives the whole variable domain ETGVTQSPTHLIKTRGQQVTLRCSSQSGHNTVSWYQQALGQGPQFIFQYYREEENGRGNFPPRFSGLQFPNYSSELNVNALELDDSALYLCASSAGQLIYEQYFGPGTRLTVT.

The chain joins TRBV12-5 to TRBJ1-3; D perhaps matches TRBD1 (6 bases). CDR3 length: 15 residues. V shed 1 base and J shed 4 bases, with 11 bases lying between them. Germline values: CDR1 LGHNT, CDR2 FRNRAP. The CDR3 here is CASGLDRVAGNTIYF. The CDR3 DNA reads as TGTGCTAGTGGTTTGGACAGGGTCGCAGGAAACACCATATATTTT.

This chain uses TRBV18 with TRBJ1-5, with TRBD1 matching 9 bases. The CDR3 spans 14 residues. V was pared by 5 bases and J by 2 bases, with 1 base of the junction left unmatched. Germline V gene lookup returns CDR1 KGHSH and CDR2 LQKENI. For the CDR3, the DNA is TGTGCCAGCTCAAGACAGGGGGGCAATCAGCCCCAGCATTTT. Protein sequence: CASSRQGGNQPQHF.

Worth noting for this clone: Other DNA variants within this sample encode the same CDR3. The rearrangement uses TRBV6-5 and TRBJ1-2; the match to TRBD1 covers 7 bases. CDR1 MNHEY and CDR2 SVGAGI come from the germline V gene. This CDR3 has 14 amino acids. Trimming at V came to 0 bases and at J to 3 bases, leaving 1 base not matched to a gene. The CDR3: CASSYSGGDYGYTF. The CDR3 coding sequence is TGTGCCAGCAGTTACTCAGGGGGCGACTATGGCTACACCTTC.

V usage is TRBV6-1 and J usage is TRBJ1-2; 7 bases match TRBD1. CDR1 MNHNS and CDR2 SASEGT come from the germline V gene. The CDR3 consists of 14 residues. Trimming took 2 bases from V and 8 from J; bases not matched to a gene: 8. In DNA form, the CDR3 reads TGTGCCAGCAGTGAATTTAAGGGGGCTGGAGGCTACACCTTC. Protein: CASSEFKGAGGYTF.

As DNA, the CDR3 is TGTGCCAGTAGTCTGCGGAGACAGGGGTTCGGGAACACTGAAGCTTTCTTT. Encoded protein: CASSLRRQGFGNTEAFF. The chain has TRBV19 and TRBJ1-1; the match to TRBD1 covers 8 bases. Germline CDR1 is LNHDA and CDR2 is SQIVND (reference sequence). This CDR3 contains 17 residues. Unmatched junction bases numbered 12, after V lost 5 bases and J lost 1 base. The full variable domain, rest sourced from reference TRBV19 and TRBJ1-1, is DGGITQSPKYLFRKEGQNVTLSCEQNLNHDAMYWYRQDPGQGLRLIYYSQIVNDFQKGDIAEGYSVSREKKESFPLTVTSAQKNPTAFYLCASSLRRQGFGNTEAFFGQGTRLTVV.

V gene TRBV11-3 combines with J gene TRBJ2-1; TRBD1 agrees at 7 bases. CDR1 and CDR2 from the germline V gene are SGHNT and YENEEA. There are 14 residues in the CDR3. Trimming at V came to 5 bases and at J to 8 bases, leaving 9 bases not matched to a gene. CDR3 region: CASSKGHQGDEQFF. DNA for the CDR3: TGTGCCAGCAGCAAGGGACATCAGGGGGATGAGCAGTTCTTC. Full variable domain (missing parts from reference TRBV11-3 and TRBJ2-1): EAGVVQSPRYKIIEKKQPVAFWCNPISGHNTLYWYLQNLGQGPELLIRYENEEAVDDSQLPKDRFSAERLKGVDSTLKIQPAELGDSAVYLCASSKGHQGDEQFFGPGTRLTVL.

The chain has TRBV9 and TRBJ1-1, with no clear D. The V gene's germline CDR1 is SGDLS and CDR2 YYNGEE. The CDR3 sequence is 16 residues long. Trimming took off 1 base at V and 10 bases at J, with 23 bases between the two ends. The CDR3 spells CASSVLPTLGGSVAFF. CDR3 bases: TGTGCCAGCAGCGTACTCCCCACTCTCGGAGGGTCGGTAGCTTTCTTT.

The rearrangement uses TRBV10-3 and TRBJ1-1; tentatively, D is TRBD1 (5 bases). V lost 0 bases, J lost 0 bases, and 8 bases lay in between. The germline V gene encodes CDR1 ENHRY and CDR2 SYGVKD. The CDR3 is made up of 15 amino acids. CDR3 sequence reads: CAISESGALNTEAFF. As DNA, the CDR3 is TGTGCCATCAGTGAGTCTGGGGCCCTGAACACTGAAGCTTTCTTT.

V gene TRBV9 combines with J gene TRBJ1-5; perhaps TRBD1 as D (6 bases). The CDR3 is made up of 14 amino acids. CDR1 SGDLS and CDR2 YYNGEE come from the germline V gene. V was cut by 4 bases and J by 4 bases, with 12 bases left in between. CDR3 amino acids: CASSPDRRNQPQHF. Here the CDR3 DNA reads TGTGCCAGCAGCCCTGACAGGAGAAATCAGCCCCAGCATTTT.

This clone was recorded once. V is TRBV7-3 and J is TRBJ2-1, with D perhaps matching TRBD2 (7 bases). Germline CDR1 SGHTA, CDR2 FQGTGA. The CDR3 extends over 17 amino acids. Trimming pared 5 bases from V and 5 bases from J, leaving 22 bases between. The CDR3 nucleotides read TGTGCCAGCAGCCTACAACCCTGGCAGGGGAGGGACAATGAGCAGTTCTTC. Translating gives CASSLQPWQGRDNEQFF. The variable domain in full, with the rest retrieved from reference TRBV7-3 and TRBJ2-1, is GAGVSQTPSNKVTEKGKYVELRCDPISGHTALYWYRQSLGQGPEFLIYFQGTGAADDSGLPNDRFFAVRPEGSVSTLKIQRTERGDSAVYLCASSLQPWQGRDNEQFFGPGTRLTVL.

This rearrangement joins TRBV5-4 to TRBJ1-5; unclear D gene. V lost 4 bases to trimming and J lost 5 bases, with 22 bases between them. CDR1 and CDR2 (germline): SGHNT, YYREEE (reference sequence). The length of the CDR3 is 17 residues. The CDR3 bases are TGTGCCAGCAGCCCAAACTACCCCCAGACCGTTTATCAGCCCCAGCATTTT. As protein: CASSPNYPQTVYQPQHF.

This CDR3 is CASSPRGQYYTEAFF. The CDR3 nucleotides read TGTGCCAGCAGCCCCAGAGGACAGTACTACACTGAAGCTTTCTTT. This chain uses TRBV5-4 with TRBJ1-1; tentative D call: TRBD1 (6 bases). With 4 bases removed from V and 3 bases from J, the gap between germline ends came to 16 bases. Germline CDR1 SGHNT, CDR2 YYREEE (reference sequence). The CDR3 length is 15 residues.

The V gene is TRBV11-2, the J gene TRBJ1-6; 10 nucleotides align to TRBD1. Looked up from germline, CDR1 is SGHAT and CDR2 is FQNNGV. V lost 8 bases to trimming and J lost 10 bases; unmatched junction nucleotides: 17. The CDR3 spans 17 residues. DNA of the CDR3: TGTGCCAGCGGAAGACTTAAGAGGACAGGGGGAGAATCACCCCTCCACTTT. It encodes CASGRLKRTGGESPLHF.

The chain joins TRBV30 to TRBJ2-1; D remains unclear. V was shortened by 2 bases and J by 4 bases, with 12 bases between the two germline ends. The CDR3 length is 14 residues. CDR1 GTSNPN and CDR2 SVGIG come from the germline V gene (reference sequence). The CDR3 coding sequence is TGTGCCTGGAGTATATACCTATCTTACAATGAGCAGTTCTTC. Translating it yields CAWSIYLSYNEQFF.

The chain combines TRBV14 with TRBJ2-3; the match to TRBD1 covers 12 bases. Germline loops: CDR1 SGHDN, CDR2 FVKESK. The V and J ends lost 5 bases and 3 bases, in that order; junction bases with no gene match: 9. This CDR3 contains 17 residues. The CDR3 DNA follows: TGTGCCAGCAGCGTCCGGGACAGGGGGCTAGGTACAGATACGCAGTATTTT. As protein: CASSVRDRGLGTDTQYF.

V gene TRBV27 combines with J gene TRBJ1-5; 9 bases agree with TRBD1. The CDR3 totals 17 residues. Germline CDR1 reads MNHEY; CDR2 reads SMNVEV (reference sequence). V lost 6 bases and J lost 1; bases outside the gene matches: 10. The CDR3 protein is CASSYTGTGISNQPQHF. The CDR3 nucleotides are TGTGCCAGCAGCTATACGGGGACAGGGATCAGCAATCAGCCCCAGCATTTT.

This clone was recorded only once. The V gene is TRBV6-1, the J gene TRBJ2-1; no definite D call. The CDR3 totals 16 residues. CDR1 is MNHNS and CDR2 is SASEGT in the germline V gene. With 2 bases removed from V and 5 bases from J, the gap between germline ends came to 16 bases. CDR3 nucleotide sequence: TGTGCCAGCAGTGAAATGACCCCCACAGTTGACAATGAGCAGTTCTTC. It yields the protein CASSEMTPTVDNEQFF.

The chain combines TRBV11-3 with TRBJ1-1, with D maybe TRBD1 (6 bases). The CDR3 consists of 14 residues. V lost 6 bases and J lost 2, with 13 bases in between. In germline, CDR1 is SGHNT, CDR2 YENEEA. CDR3 amino acids: CASRRGEGNTEAFF. The CDR3 coding sequence is TGTGCCAGCAGGAGGGGGGAGGGTAACACTGAAGCTTTCTTT.

The gene calls are TRBV19 and TRBJ2-6; the match to TRBD1 covers 8 bases. J gave up 1 base and V 6 bases, and 11 bases lay outside the gene matches. The germline gives CDR1 LNHDA, CDR2 SQIVND (reference sequence). The CDR3 extends over 18 amino acids. The CDR3 bases are TGTGCCAGTAGCCTTGGACAGGGACTTAGGTCTGGGGCCAACGTCCTGACTTTC. Encoded protein: CASSLGQGLRSGANVLTF.

V gene TRBV7-2 combines with J gene TRBJ1-5; TRBD1 matches 9 bases. The V gene end was trimmed by 5 bases and the J gene end by 5 bases; junction bases not matched to a gene: 4. CDR3 length: 14 amino acids. Germline V CDR1 and CDR2: SGHTA, FQGNSA. The CDR3 region has the DNA TGTGCCAGCAGCCCACGGACAGGGGATCAGCCCCAGCATTTT. As protein: CASSPRTGDQPQHF.

The gene calls are TRBV4-1 and TRBJ2-1; D perhaps matches TRBD1 (6 bases). Germline CDR1 is MGHRA and CDR2 is YSYEKL. Between the trimmed V and J ends, which lost 0 bases and 0 bases, there was a span of 18 bases. The CDR3 totals 19 residues. The CDR3 protein is CASSQDPADRLLSYNEQFF. The CDR3 coding sequence is TGCGCCAGCAGCCAAGATCCTGCTGACAGGTTACTCTCCTACAATGAGCAGTTCTTC.

The chain is built from TRBV28 and TRBJ2-7; D may be TRBD2 (5 bases). This CDR3 is built from 13 residues. The V gene's germline CDR1 is MDHEN and CDR2 SYDVKM. The V gene lost 2 bases and the J gene lost 4 bases, with 9 bases spanning the gap. The CDR3 nucleotides are TGTGCCAGCAGTTTAGGACTTCCTTACGAGCAGTACTTC. Its translation: CASSLGLPYEQYF. Together with reference TRBV28 and TRBJ2-7, the CDR3 gives the full variable domain: DVKVTQSSRYLVKRTGEKVFLECVQDMDHENMFWYRQDPGLGLRLIYFSYDVKMKEKGDIPEGYSVSREKKERFSLILESASTNQTSMYLCASSLGLPYEQYFGPGTRLTVT.

The chain couples TRBV21-1 to TRBJ2-5; the table names TRBD2, a call not compared with the DNA. TRBV21-1 corresponds to a pseudogene. This CDR3 contains 14 residues. CDR3 sequence reads: CASSTRPRRETQYF. DNA of the CDR3: TGTGCCAGCAGCACACGACCGAGGAGGGAGACCCAGTACTTC.

The rearrangement uses TRBV9 and TRBJ2-2; D is ambiguous. The germline gives CDR1 SGDLS, CDR2 YYNGEE. The CDR3 contains 15 residues. Trimming removed 0 bases from V and 5 bases from J, with 11 bases in between. Here the CDR3 DNA reads TGTGCCAGCAGCGTAGTGGGCAGAGAGACCGGGGAGCTGTTTTTT. Translating it yields CASSVVGRETGELFF. Variable domain in full (rest from reference TRBV9 and TRBJ2-2): DSGVTQTPKHLITATGQRVTLRCSPRSGDLSVYWYQQSLDQGLQFLIQYYNGEERAKGNILERFSAQQFPDLHSELNLSSLELGDSALYFCASSVVGRETGELFFGEGSRLTVL.